Reported below is one T cell receptor beta chain. V gave up 1 base and J gave up 2 bases, with 11 bases separating them. Per germline, CDR1 LNHNV and CDR2 YYDKDF (reference sequence). The CDR3 runs 16 residues. This sample is part of a study of control samples from healthy donors and cancer patients. This table comes from immunoSEQ multiplex PCR, and its TCRdb copy is limited to in-frame clones, with some not included. The table lists about 100,000 clones, roughly 80% of them singletons. The rearrangement uses TRBV15 and TRBJ2-2; a possible D gene is TRBD2 (5 bases). The origin of this receptor is a man aged 25-45 years in good health. The sample comprised blood. The CDR3 DNA sequence: TGTGCCACCAGCAGAGGAGGACTGAGAAACACCGGGGAGCTGTTTTTT. Its translation: CATSRGGLRNTGELFF. Full variable domain (outside the CDR3, taken from reference TRBV15 and TRBJ2-2): DAMVIQNPRYQVTQFGKPVTLSCSQTLNHNVMYWYQQKSSQAPKLLFHYYDKDFNNEADTPDNFQSRRPNTSFCFLDIRSPGLGDTAMYLCATSRGGLRNTGELFFGEGSRLTVL.